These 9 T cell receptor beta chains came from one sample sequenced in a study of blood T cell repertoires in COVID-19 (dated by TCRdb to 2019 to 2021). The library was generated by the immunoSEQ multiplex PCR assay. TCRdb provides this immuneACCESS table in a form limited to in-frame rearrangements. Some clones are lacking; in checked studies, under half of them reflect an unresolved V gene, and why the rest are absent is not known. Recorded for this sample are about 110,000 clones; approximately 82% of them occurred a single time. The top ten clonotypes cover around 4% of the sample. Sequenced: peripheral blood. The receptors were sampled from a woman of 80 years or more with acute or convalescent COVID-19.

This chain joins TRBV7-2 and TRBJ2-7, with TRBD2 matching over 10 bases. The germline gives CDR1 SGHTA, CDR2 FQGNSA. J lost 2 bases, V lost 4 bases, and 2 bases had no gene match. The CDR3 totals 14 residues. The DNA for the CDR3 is TGTGCCAGCAGCTGGACTAGCGGCCCCTACGAGCAGTACTTC. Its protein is CASSWTSGPYEQYF.

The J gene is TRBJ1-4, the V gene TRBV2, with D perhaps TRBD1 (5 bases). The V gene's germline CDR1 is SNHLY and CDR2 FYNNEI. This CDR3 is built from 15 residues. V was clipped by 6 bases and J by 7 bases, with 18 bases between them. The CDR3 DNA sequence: TGTGCCAGCAGGGCCCGGGCAGGGCGGCGTGAAAAACTGTTTTTT. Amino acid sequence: CASRARAGRREKLFF. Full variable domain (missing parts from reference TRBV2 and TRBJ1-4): EPEVTQTPSHQVTQMGQEVILRCVPISNHLYFYWYRQILGQKVEFLVSFYNNEISEKSEIFDDQFSVERPDGSNFTLKIRSTKLEDSAMYFCASRARAGRREKLFFGSGTQLSVL.

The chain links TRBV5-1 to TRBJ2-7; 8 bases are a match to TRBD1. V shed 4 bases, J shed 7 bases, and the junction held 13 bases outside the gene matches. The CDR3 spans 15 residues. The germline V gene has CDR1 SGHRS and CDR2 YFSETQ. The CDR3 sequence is CASSTTGTGLGEQYF. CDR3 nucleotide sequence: TGCGCCAGCAGCACCACCGGGACAGGCCTAGGGGAGCAGTACTTC.

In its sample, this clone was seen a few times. CDR3 DNA: TGTGCCAGCAGCTTTTCAGGGTTTGGGCTTACTAATGAAAAACTGTTTTTT. Translation gives CASSFSGFGLTNEKLFF. V gene TRBV11-2 combines with J gene TRBJ1-4; weak D call: TRBD1 (5 bases). The germline V gene has CDR1 SGHAT and CDR2 FQNNGV. The CDR3 covers 17 residues. Trimming removed 3 bases at V and 2 bases at J, with 16 bases between.

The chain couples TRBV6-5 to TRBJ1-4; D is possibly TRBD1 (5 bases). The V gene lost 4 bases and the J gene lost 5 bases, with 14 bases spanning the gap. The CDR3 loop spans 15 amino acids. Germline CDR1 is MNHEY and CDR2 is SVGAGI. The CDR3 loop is CASSLGREGNEKLFF. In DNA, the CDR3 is TGTGCCAGCAGTTTAGGCAGGGAAGGGAATGAAAAACTGTTTTTT.

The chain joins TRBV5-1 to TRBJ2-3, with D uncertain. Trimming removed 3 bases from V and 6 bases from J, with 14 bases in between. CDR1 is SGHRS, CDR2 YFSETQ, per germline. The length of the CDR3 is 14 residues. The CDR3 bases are TGCGCCAGCAGCTATGACTCTTCGAAGGATACGCAGTATTTT. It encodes CASSYDSSKDTQYF.

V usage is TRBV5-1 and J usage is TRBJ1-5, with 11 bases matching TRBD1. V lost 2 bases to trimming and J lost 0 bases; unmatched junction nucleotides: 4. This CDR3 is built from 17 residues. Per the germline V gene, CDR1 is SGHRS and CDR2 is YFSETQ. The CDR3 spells CASSFGTGGDSNQPQHF. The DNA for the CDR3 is TGCGCCAGCAGCTTCGGGACAGGGGGGGATAGCAATCAGCCCCAGCATTTT.

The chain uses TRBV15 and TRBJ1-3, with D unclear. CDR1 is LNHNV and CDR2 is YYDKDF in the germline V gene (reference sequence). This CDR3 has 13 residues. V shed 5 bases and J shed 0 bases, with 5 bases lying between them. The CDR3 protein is CATSRNSGNTIYF. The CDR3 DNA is TGTGCCACCAGCCGTAACTCTGGAAACACCATATATTTT.

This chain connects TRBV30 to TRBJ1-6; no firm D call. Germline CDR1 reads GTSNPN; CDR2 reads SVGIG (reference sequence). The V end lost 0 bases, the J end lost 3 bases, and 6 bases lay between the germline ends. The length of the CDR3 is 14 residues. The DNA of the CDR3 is TGTGCCTGGAGTGTGGGAGACTATAATTCACCCCTCCACTTT. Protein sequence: CAWSVGDYNSPLHF. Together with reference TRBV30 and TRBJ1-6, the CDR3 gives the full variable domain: SQTIHQWPATLVQPVGSPLSLECTVEGTSNPNLYWYRQAAGRGLQLLFYSVGIGQISSEVPQNLSASRPQDRQFILSSKKLLLSDSGFYLCAWSVGDYNSPLHFGNGTRLTVT.